Below are 32 T cell receptor beta chains sequenced from a single sample in a study of blood T cells in healthy people across ages. For the second PCR, which ran for 7 to 11 cycles, a sample-barcoded 5' primer and a J-beta primer mix were used. TCRdb reanalysed the 5' RACE reads using MiXCR and keeps one entry per CDR3 protein. There are about 1.8 million distinct CDR3 sequences in the sample; just under 50% occur only once, and approximately 2.1% lies in the top ten. Sequencing was performed on blood. Receptors originate from a woman aged 35 to 49 in good health.

The chain's CDR3 is CASSVAGVGSPLHF. The CDR3 nucleotides are TGTGCCAGCAGCGTAGCAGGGGTCGGTTCACCCCTCCACTTT. The chain is built from TRBV9 and TRBJ1-6; maybe TRBD1 (6 bases). The CDR3 consists of 14 residues. The V end was cut by 0 bases, the J end by 9 bases, with 10 bases between. CDR1 and CDR2 from the germline V gene are SGDLS and YYNGEE.

In this sample, this clonotype turned up a few times. This sequence joins TRBV7-9 and TRBJ2-5, with D possibly matching TRBD2 (5 bases). Germline V gene sequence: CDR1 SEHNR, CDR2 FQNEAQ (reference sequence). Trimming removed 5 bases from V and 5 bases from J, with 15 bases in between. CDR3 length equals 14 residues. This CDR3 is CASSLRGSEETQYF. In nucleotides, the CDR3 is TGTGCCAGCAGCCTCCGTGGTAGCGAGGAGACCCAGTACTTC.

V gene TRBV20-1 combines with J gene TRBJ2-1, with unresolved D. This CDR3 region has 17 residues. CDR1 and CDR2 from the germline V gene are DFQATT and SNEGSKA (reference sequence). V shed 6 bases and J shed 2 bases, with 23 bases lying between them. The CDR3 nucleotides read TGCAGTGCCCCCCCGCCCCCGGCCCCGCAAACCTACAATGAGCAGTTCTTC. Translation: CSAPPPPAPQTYNEQFF.

This clonotype was counted a few times. V and J are TRBV4-3 and TRBJ2-1, with TRBD1 as a possible D gene (6 bases). This CDR3 is 14 amino acids long. Between the trimmed V and J ends, which lost 4 bases and 3 bases, there was a span of 10 bases. CDR1 is LGHNA, CDR2 YSLEER, per germline. As DNA, the CDR3 is TGCGCCAGCAGCCGCAAGGGGGTCTACAATGAGCAGTTCTTC. Its protein product is CASSRKGVYNEQFF.

The chain joins TRBV6-1 to TRBJ1-5; D gene unclear. CDR3 length equals 13 residues. Trimming cost V 4 bases and J 5 bases, with 9 bases left between them. CDR1 and CDR2 from the germline V gene are MNHNS and SASEGT. CDR3 in amino acids: CASSGVGYQPQHF. The CDR3 coding sequence is TGTGCCAGCAGTGGGGTGGGGTATCAGCCCCAGCATTTT.

The chain has TRBV20-1 and TRBJ2-5, with TRBD1 identical over 10 bases. There are 14 residues in the CDR3. Looked up from germline, CDR1 is DFQATT and CDR2 is SNEGSKA (reference sequence). V was pared by 1 base and J by 4 bases, with 3 bases of the junction left unmatched. The CDR3 DNA reads as TGCAGTGCTAGAGGGACAGGGGGAACAGAGACCCAGTACTTC. Translation: CSARGTGGTETQYF.

The gene calls are TRBV20-1 and TRBJ2-1; TRBD2 aligns across 10 bases. CDR3 length: 17 amino acids. CDR1 and CDR2 (germline): DFQATT, SNEGSKA (reference sequence). V gave up 0 bases and J gave up 0 bases; unmatched junction bases: 5. The CDR3 bases are TGCAGTGCTAGAGATCCTAGCGGGGGCCACTCCTACAATGAGCAGTTCTTC. This gives the protein CSARDPSGGHSYNEQFF.

V gene TRBV12-3 or TRBV12-4 combines with J gene TRBJ2-7, with 11 bases identical to TRBD2. The V gene end was trimmed by 6 bases and the J gene end by 4 bases; junction bases not matched to a gene: 8. The CDR3 has 15 amino acids. CDR3 sequence reads: CASRFSGGAGYEQYF. The CDR3 DNA follows: TGTGCCAGCAGATTTAGCGGGGGGGCCGGGTACGAGCAGTACTTC.

This chain uses TRBV19 with TRBJ2-7; D not certain. With 5 bases removed from V and 6 bases from J, the gap between germline ends came to 14 bases. The CDR3 contains 13 residues. CDR1 LNHDA and CDR2 SQIVND come from the germline V gene (reference sequence). The CDR3 protein is CASSPKTEGEQYF. The CDR3 nucleotides are TGTGCCAGTAGTCCAAAGACGGAAGGCGAGCAGTACTTC.

This clonotype was recorded only once. CDR3 sequence: CASSLYGAEQETQYF. In DNA form, the CDR3 reads TGTGCCAGCAGCTTGTACGGGGCCGAGCAAGAGACCCAGTACTTC. This sequence joins TRBV5-5 and TRBJ2-5; TRBD1 or TRBD2 may be the D gene (5 bases each). V lost 1 base and J lost 2, with 12 bases in between. Germline V gene lookup returns CDR1 SGHKS and CDR2 YYEKEE (reference sequence). The CDR3 extends over 15 amino acids. Based on the CDR3 plus reference TRBV5-5 and TRBJ2-5, the full variable domain is DAGVTQSPTHLIKTRGQQVTLRCSPISGHKSVSWYQQVLGQGPQFIFQYYEKEERGRGNFPDRFSARQFPNYSSELNVNALLLGDSALYLCASSLYGAEQETQYFGPGTRLLVL.

V gene TRBV21-1 combines with J gene TRBJ1-5; the table's D call, TRBD1, has no DNA check behind it. TRBV21-1 is flagged as a pseudogene. This CDR3 spans 16 amino acids. Here the CDR3 reads CASSSKPGDSNQPQHF. CDR3 in DNA: TGTGCCAGCAGCAGTAAACCAGGGGATAGCAATCAGCCCCAGCATTTT.

The chain carries TRBV28 and TRBJ2-7; D unresolved. This CDR3 region has 14 residues. Per germline, CDR1 MDHEN and CDR2 SYDVKM. V lost 7 bases, J lost 6 bases, and 19 bases lay in between. The CDR3: CASTPTAGRREQYF. The CDR3 DNA is TGTGCCAGCACCCCGACCGCAGGACGTCGCGAGCAGTACTTC.

The chain joins TRBV6-6 to TRBJ2-7; D is uncertain. The germline CDR1 and CDR2 sequences are MNHNY and SVGAGI (reference sequence). The CDR3 length is 15 residues. The germline V and J ends were trimmed by 7 bases and 3 bases, with 19 bases remaining between them. The CDR3 sequence is CASTISGSSYYEQYF. The CDR3 DNA follows: TGTGCCAGCACCATATCCGGGTCAAGTTACTACGAGCAGTACTTC.

Concerning this clonotype: This CDR3 fails to terminate in the conserved phenylalanine or tryptophan, so it likely reflects a read error. V gene TRBV7-8 combines with J gene TRBJ2-5, with D hard to call. The CDR3 covers 15 residues. Germline V lookup: CDR1 SGHVS, CDR2 FQNEAQ. Between the trimmed V and J ends, which lost 7 bases and 1 base, there was a span of 16 bases. CDR3: CASISRLSRQETQYL. In nucleotides, the CDR3 is TGTGCCAGCATTTCCCGGCTTTCGCGCCAAGAGACCCAGTACCTC.

This chain connects TRBV20-1 to TRBJ2-1, with D possibly TRBD2 on 6 matching bases. V was shortened by 3 bases and J by 0 bases, with 9 bases between the two germline ends. The CDR3 consists of 14 residues. Germline lookup yields CDR1 DFQATT and CDR2 SNEGSKA (reference sequence). The CDR3: CSARGGFSYNEQFF. Written as DNA, the CDR3 is TGCAGTGCTAGGGGGGGTTTCTCCTACAATGAGCAGTTCTTC.

The chain uses TRBV7-2 and TRBJ2-4; tentative D call: TRBD2 (6 bases). TRBJ2-7 explains the end of the DNA better; the J call may be wrong. The CDR3 runs 15 residues. The germline V gene encodes CDR1 SGHTA and CDR2 FQGNSA. In nucleotides, the CDR3 is TGTGCCAGCAGCTTCACTAGCAGGAGTTCCTACGAGCAGTACTTC. Amino acids: CASSFTSRSSYEQYF.

This clonotype occurred a few times. The chain employs TRBV5-1 and TRBJ2-7; TRBD2 agrees at 8 bases. CDR1 and CDR2 from the germline V gene are SGHRS and YFSETQ. This CDR3 has 15 amino acids. The J segment lost 0 bases and the V segment lost 4 bases, leaving 6 bases of the junction unmatched. The DNA for the CDR3 is TGCGCCAGCAGCGCTAGCGGGCGAACCTCCTACGAGCAGTACTTC. Its translation is CASSASGRTSYEQYF.

This chain links TRBV29-1 with TRBJ2-1, with a weak D call TRBD1 (5 bases). With 1 base removed from V and 0 bases from J, the gap between germline ends came to 19 bases. Germline V gene data show CDR1 as SQVTM and CDR2 as ANQGSEA. This CDR3 comprises 18 residues. The chain's CDR3 is CSVEVVSSSRDSYNEQFF. Here the CDR3 DNA reads TGCAGCGTTGAAGTCGTTTCTTCGAGCAGGGACTCCTACAATGAGCAGTTCTTC.

The chain uses TRBV20-1 and TRBJ2-3; 7 nucleotides align to TRBD2. The germline gives CDR1 DFQATT, CDR2 SNEGSKA (reference sequence). This CDR3 is 20 amino acids long. V lost 0 bases to trimming and J lost 4 bases; unmatched junction nucleotides: 22. CDR3 loop: CSARDRAFGSGAVRADTQYF. The CDR3 DNA reads TGCAGTGCTAGAGATCGAGCTTTTGGGAGCGGGGCCGTTCGCGCAGATACGCAGTATTTT.

This sequence joins TRBV18 and TRBJ2-5; 8 nucleotides align to TRBD2. With V trimmed by 0 bases and J by 1 base, 4 bases remained unmatched. Germline CDR1 KGHSH, CDR2 LQKENI. The CDR3 is made up of 16 amino acids. The CDR3 sequence is CASSPPAGGLQETQYF. CDR3 DNA sequence: TGTGCCAGCTCACCACCGGCGGGGGGCCTCCAAGAGACCCAGTACTTC.

This clonotype turned up a few times. The V gene is TRBV7-2, the J gene TRBJ2-3; D assignment may be TRBD1 or TRBD2 (5 bases each). V lost 7 bases and J 4 bases, leaving 21 bases between the germline ends. CDR1 and CDR2 (germline): SGHTA, FQGNSA. CDR3 length equals 16 residues. The CDR3 spells CASNLEWGKIPDTQYF. In DNA, the CDR3 is TGTGCCAGCAACCTCGAGTGGGGGAAGATCCCAGATACGCAGTATTTT. Supplemented by reference TRBV7-2 and TRBJ2-3, the full variable domain reads GAGVSQSPSNKVTEKGKDVELRCDPISGHTALYWYRQSLGQGLEFLIYFQGNSAPDKSGLPSDRFSAERTGGSVSTLTIQRTQQEDSAVYLCASNLEWGKIPDTQYFGPGTRLTVL.

V gene TRBV20-1 combines with J gene TRBJ1-2; D gene unclear. V lost 6 bases and J lost 3, with 20 bases in between. The CDR3 sequence is 15 residues long. Germline CDR1 reads DFQATT; CDR2 reads SNEGSKA (reference sequence). For the CDR3, the DNA is TGCAGTGCCTCCCCCAGCCGAGCCCCTGACTATGGCTACACCTTC. It is translated as CSASPSRAPDYGYTF.

V and J are TRBV6-6 and TRBJ1-2, with no clear D. The CDR3 runs to 11 residues. V was shortened by 2 bases and J by 13 bases, with 11 bases between the two germline ends. Germline CDR1 and CDR2: MNHNY and SVGAGI (reference sequence). The CDR3 DNA follows: TGTGCCAGCAGTTACGACAAAGCCTTCACCTTC. Translation gives CASSYDKAFTF.

V is TRBV4-1 and J is TRBJ1-4; D is perhaps TRBD1 (5 bases). CDR1 is MGHRA and CDR2 is YSYEKL in the germline V gene. The V gene lost 4 bases and the J gene lost 7 bases, with 19 bases spanning the gap. This CDR3 region has 16 residues. The CDR3 reads CASSRKPRDGIEKLFF. CDR3 sequence (DNA): TGCGCCAGCAGCCGAAAACCACGGGACGGCATTGAAAAACTGTTTTTT.

This clonotype was counted a few times. The V and J genes are TRBV4-1 and TRBJ2-1, with 9 bases aligning to TRBD2. Germline CDR1 is MGHRA and CDR2 is YSYEKL. The CDR3 runs to 22 residues. V trimming: 0 bases; J trimming: 7 bases; junction bases outside the gene matches: 25. The CDR3 DNA reads as TGCGCCAGCAGCCAAGATTGGCGGGGGGGCCGAATACTCCAACCCCTCTGGAATGAGCAGTTCTTC. Translated: CASSQDWRGGRILQPLWNEQFF.

The chain combines TRBV12-3 or TRBV12-4 with TRBJ1-1; D gene ambiguous. The CDR3 length is 12 residues. Trimming removed 6 bases at V and 0 bases at J, with 5 bases between. DNA for the CDR3: TGTGCCAGCAGGAACATGAACACTGAAGCTTTCTTT. This gives the protein CASRNMNTEAFF.

V gene TRBV4-2 combines with J gene TRBJ1-1, with 9 nucleotides matching TRBD1. In germline, CDR1 is LGHNA, CDR2 YNFKEQ. The CDR3 is made up of 14 amino acids. J lost 10 bases, V lost 1 base, and 7 bases had no gene match. The CDR3 sequence: CASSQAGQGSGAFF. DNA for the CDR3: TGTGCCAGCAGCCAAGCGGGACAGGGTTCCGGAGCTTTCTTT.

This rearrangement joins TRBV6-1 to TRBJ2-1; unclear D gene. Trimming pared 8 bases from V and 3 bases from J, leaving 14 bases between. Germline CDR1 and CDR2: MNHNS and SASEGT. The CDR3 extends over 14 amino acids. CDR3 protein: CASLFGPNYNEQFF. CDR3 nucleotide sequence: TGTGCCAGCCTATTCGGACCAAACTACAATGAGCAGTTCTTC.

The V gene is TRBV5-1, the J gene TRBJ2-5, with D unclear. The germline gives CDR1 SGHRS, CDR2 YFSETQ. The ends were cut back, 3 bases at V and 0 bases at J, with 6 bases in the middle. CDR3 length: 13 amino acids. For the CDR3, the DNA is TGCGCCAGCAGCTGCAGAAACCAAGAGACCCAGTACTTC. This encodes CASSCRNQETQYF.

The chain joins TRBV11-2 to TRBJ2-5; D may be TRBD2 (6 bases). The CDR3 runs 17 residues. The V end was cut by 1 base, the J end by 2 bases, with 17 bases between. CDR1 and CDR2 from the germline V gene are SGHAT and FQNNGV. Here the CDR3 reads CASSLGAAGKLQETQYF. CDR3 nucleotide sequence: TGTGCCAGCAGCTTAGGAGCAGCGGGCAAGCTACAAGAGACCCAGTACTTC.

V usage is TRBV20-1 and J usage is TRBJ1-2; no firm D call. The CDR3 contains 15 residues. CDR1 and CDR2 from the germline V gene are DFQATT and SNEGSKA (reference sequence). Trimming removed 7 bases from V and 0 bases from J, with 18 bases in between. The CDR3 DNA reads as TGCAGTGTCCCCTCGCGGGTTTCAGCTAACTATGGCTACACCTTC. Translating it yields CSVPSRVSANYGYTF.

The V call is TRBV3-1, the J call TRBJ2-3; TRBD2 matches 7 bases. The CDR3 has 17 residues. V dropped 0 bases and J dropped 0; count of bases not matched to a gene: 6. Germline V gene lookup returns CDR1 LGHDT and CDR2 YNNKEL (reference sequence). The CDR3 sequence: CASSQEWRGTSTDTQYF. The CDR3 DNA follows: TGTGCCAGCAGCCAAGAATGGCGGGGGACTAGCACAGATACGCAGTATTTT.